Included here is one TCR beta chain sequence, with context. Germline CDR1 SGHNT, CDR2 YENEEA. This CDR3 has 15 amino acids. V shed 10 bases, J shed 9 bases, and the junction held 21 bases outside the gene matches. This sample was taken from a study of blood T cell repertoires in COVID-19. Across the study: Specimens from acute and convalescent COVID-19 originated in the United States, Italy and Spain. T cells, B-cell-depleted T cells, or PBMCs supplied cDNA or gDNA.

Study processing details: Amplified reference gene primers provided the basis for estimating nucleated cell counts. Sequenced by immunoSEQ multiplex PCR; TCRdb stores in-frame clones only, minus some. D and trimming come from the DNA, and the V and J calls and clone size come from that table. The table shows about 160,000 clones, with roughly 81% occurring only once. V is TRBV11-3 and J is TRBJ2-7; 7 positions match TRBD2. Sequenced material: peripheral blood. The receptor was isolated from a man aged 35-49 years with acute or convalescent COVID-19. The CDR3 here is CATPAAGTNEGGQYF. The CDR3, as DNA: TGTGCCACCCCGGCGGCCGGGACTAACGAGGGAGGGCAGTACTTC.